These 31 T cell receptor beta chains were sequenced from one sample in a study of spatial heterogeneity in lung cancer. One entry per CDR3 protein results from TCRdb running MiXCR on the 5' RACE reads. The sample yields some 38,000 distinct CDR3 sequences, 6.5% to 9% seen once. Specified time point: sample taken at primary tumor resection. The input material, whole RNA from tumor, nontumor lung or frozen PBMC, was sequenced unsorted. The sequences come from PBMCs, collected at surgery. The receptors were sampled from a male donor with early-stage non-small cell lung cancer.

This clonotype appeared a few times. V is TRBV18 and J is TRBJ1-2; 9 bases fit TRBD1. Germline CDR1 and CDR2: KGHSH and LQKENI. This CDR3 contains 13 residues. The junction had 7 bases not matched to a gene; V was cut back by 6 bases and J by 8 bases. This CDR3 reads CASSVGQGGGYTF. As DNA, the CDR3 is TGTGCCAGCTCGGTGGGACAGGGAGGCGGCTACACCTTC.

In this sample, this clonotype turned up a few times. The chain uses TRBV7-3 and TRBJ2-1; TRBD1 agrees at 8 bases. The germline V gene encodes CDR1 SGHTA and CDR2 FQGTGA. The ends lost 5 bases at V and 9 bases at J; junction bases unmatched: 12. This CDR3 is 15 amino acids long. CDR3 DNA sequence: TGTGCCAGCAGCACAGGGACAGGAGCCTGGGGTGAGCAGTTCTTC. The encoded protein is CASSTGTGAWGEQFF.

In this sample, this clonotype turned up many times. CDR3 in DNA: TGTGCCTGGGCAGCGGGACAGGGGTACGAGCAGTACTTC. Translating it yields CAWAAGQGYEQYF. V is TRBV30 and J is TRBJ2-7, with 10 nucleotides matching TRBD1. CDR3 size: 13 residues. Per germline, CDR1 GTSNPN and CDR2 SVGIG (reference sequence). With V trimmed by 5 bases and J by 4 bases, 5 bases remained unmatched.

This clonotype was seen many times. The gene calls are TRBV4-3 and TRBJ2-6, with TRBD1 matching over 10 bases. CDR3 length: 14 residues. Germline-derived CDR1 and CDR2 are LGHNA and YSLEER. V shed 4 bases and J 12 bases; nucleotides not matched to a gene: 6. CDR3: CASSLGQGYRVLTF. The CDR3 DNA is TGCGCCAGCAGCCTGGGACAGGGGTACCGCGTCCTGACTTTC.

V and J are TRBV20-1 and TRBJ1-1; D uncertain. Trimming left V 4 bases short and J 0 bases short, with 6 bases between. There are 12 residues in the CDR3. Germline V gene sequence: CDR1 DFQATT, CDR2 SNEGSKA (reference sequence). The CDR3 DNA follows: TGCAGTGCTACCGCTATGAACACTGAAGCTTTCTTT. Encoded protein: CSATAMNTEAFF.

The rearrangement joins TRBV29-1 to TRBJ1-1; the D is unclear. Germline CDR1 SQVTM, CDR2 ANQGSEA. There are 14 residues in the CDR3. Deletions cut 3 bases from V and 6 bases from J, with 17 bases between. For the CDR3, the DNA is TGCAGCGTTGACCGAGGACCGTCGCAGCCTGAAGCTTTCTTT. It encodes CSVDRGPSQPEAFF.

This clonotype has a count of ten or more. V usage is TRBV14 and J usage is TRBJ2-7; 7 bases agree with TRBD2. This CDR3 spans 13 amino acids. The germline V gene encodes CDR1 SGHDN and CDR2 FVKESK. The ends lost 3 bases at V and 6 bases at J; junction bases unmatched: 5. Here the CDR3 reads CASSQSRTSEQYV. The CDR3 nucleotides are TGTGCCAGCAGCCAGAGCAGGACTAGCGAGCAGTACGTC.

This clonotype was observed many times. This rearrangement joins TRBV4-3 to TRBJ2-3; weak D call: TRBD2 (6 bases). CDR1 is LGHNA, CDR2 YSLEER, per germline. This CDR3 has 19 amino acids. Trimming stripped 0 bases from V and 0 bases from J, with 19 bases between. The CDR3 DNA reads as TGCGCCAGCAGCCAAGATTATCATGCGGTTAGCGGCAGCACAGATACGCAGTATTTT. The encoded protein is CASSQDYHAVSGSTDTQYF.

The CDR3 reads CATSDDGEVSTDTQYF. The CDR3, as DNA: TGTGCCACCAGTGATGACGGAGAGGTATCCACAGATACGCAGTATTTT. The chain uses TRBV24-1 and TRBJ2-3; D not certain. The CDR3 consists of 16 residues. The germline gives CDR1 KGHDR, CDR2 SFDVKD. Trimming left V 3 bases short and J 2 bases short, with 14 bases between.

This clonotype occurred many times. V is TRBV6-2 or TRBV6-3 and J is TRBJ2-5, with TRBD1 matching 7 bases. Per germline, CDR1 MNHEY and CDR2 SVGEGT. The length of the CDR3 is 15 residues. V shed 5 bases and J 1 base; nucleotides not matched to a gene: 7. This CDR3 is CASSKGAGGQETQYF. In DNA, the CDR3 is TGTGCCAGCAGTAAGGGTGCAGGGGGCCAAGAGACCCAGTACTTC.

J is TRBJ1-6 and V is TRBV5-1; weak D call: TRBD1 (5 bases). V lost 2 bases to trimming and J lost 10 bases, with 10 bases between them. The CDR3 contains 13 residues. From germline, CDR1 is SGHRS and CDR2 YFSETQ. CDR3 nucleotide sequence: TGCGCCAGCAGCTTCCGGGGGGAATCACCCCTCCACTTT. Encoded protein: CASSFRGESPLHF.

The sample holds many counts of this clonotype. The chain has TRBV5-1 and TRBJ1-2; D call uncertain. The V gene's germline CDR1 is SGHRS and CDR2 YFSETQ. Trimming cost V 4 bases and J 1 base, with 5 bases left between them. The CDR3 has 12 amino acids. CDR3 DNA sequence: TGCGCCAGCAGCACAGATAACTATGGCTACACCTTC. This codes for CASSTDNYGYTF.

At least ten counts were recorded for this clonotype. In nucleotides, the CDR3 is TGTGCCAGCAGTTACACTACCCGGGACAGGGTGATAAGAAACATTCAGTACTTC. Its translation: CASSYTTRDRVIRNIQYF. The rearrangement joins TRBV6-6 to TRBJ2-4; TRBD1 aligns across 9 bases. The CDR3 is 18 amino acids. Germline CDR1 reads MNHNY; CDR2 reads SVGAGI (reference sequence). The V gene end was trimmed by 2 bases and the J gene end by 6 bases; junction bases not matched to a gene: 14.

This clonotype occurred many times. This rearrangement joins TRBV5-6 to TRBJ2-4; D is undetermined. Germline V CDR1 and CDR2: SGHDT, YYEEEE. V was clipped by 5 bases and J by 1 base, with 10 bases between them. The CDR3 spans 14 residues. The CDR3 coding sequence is TGTGCCAGCAGTCATGGACGGGCCAAAAACATTCAGTACTTC. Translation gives CASSHGRAKNIQYF.

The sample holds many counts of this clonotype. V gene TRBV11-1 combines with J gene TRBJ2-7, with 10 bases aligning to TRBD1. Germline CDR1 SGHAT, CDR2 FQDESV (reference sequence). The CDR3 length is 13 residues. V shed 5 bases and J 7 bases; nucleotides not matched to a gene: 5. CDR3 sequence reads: CASSRDRGEEQYF. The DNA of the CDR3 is TGTGCCAGCAGCCGGGACAGGGGCGAAGAGCAGTACTTC.

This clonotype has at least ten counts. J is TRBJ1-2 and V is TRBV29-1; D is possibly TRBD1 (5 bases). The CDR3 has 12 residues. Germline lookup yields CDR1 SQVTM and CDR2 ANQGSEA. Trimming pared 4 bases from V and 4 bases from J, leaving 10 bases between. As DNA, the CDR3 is TGCAGCGTTGGAGGCAGGGCCTATGGCTACACCTTC. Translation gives CSVGGRAYGYTF.

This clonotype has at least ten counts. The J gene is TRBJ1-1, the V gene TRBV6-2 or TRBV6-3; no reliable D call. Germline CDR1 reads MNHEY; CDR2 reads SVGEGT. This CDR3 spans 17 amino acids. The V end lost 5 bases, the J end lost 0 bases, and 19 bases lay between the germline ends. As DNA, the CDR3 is TGTGCCAGCAGTCCCCACATTATTTCGACGGTGAACACTGAAGCTTTCTTT. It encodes CASSPHIISTVNTEAFF.

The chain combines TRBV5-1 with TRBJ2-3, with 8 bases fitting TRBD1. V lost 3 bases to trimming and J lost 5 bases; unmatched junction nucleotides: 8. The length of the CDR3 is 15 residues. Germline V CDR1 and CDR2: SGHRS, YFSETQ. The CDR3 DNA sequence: TGCGCCAGCAGCTCCCCGGGACAGGTAGGAGATACGCAGTATTTT. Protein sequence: CASSSPGQVGDTQYF.

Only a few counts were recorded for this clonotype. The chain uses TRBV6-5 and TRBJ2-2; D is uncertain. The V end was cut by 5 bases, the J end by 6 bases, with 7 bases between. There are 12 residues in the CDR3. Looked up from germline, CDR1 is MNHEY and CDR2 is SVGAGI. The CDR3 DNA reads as TGTGCCAGCAGTCTTTTCGCCGGGGAGCTGTTTTTT. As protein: CASSLFAGELFF.

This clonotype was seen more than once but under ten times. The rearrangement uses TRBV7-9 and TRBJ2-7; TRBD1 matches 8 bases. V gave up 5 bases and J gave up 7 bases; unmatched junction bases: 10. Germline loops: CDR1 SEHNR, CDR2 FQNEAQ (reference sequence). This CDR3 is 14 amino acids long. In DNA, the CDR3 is TGTGCCAGCAGCCCTGGACAGGGAATTAGGGAGCAGTACTTC. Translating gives CASSPGQGIREQYF.

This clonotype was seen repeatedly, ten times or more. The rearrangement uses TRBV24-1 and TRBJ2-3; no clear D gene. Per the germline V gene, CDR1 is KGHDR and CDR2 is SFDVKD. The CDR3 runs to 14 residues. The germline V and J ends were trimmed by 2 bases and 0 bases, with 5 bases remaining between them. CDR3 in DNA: TGTGCCACCAGTGATTCCGCTAGCACAGATACGCAGTATTTT. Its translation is CATSDSASTDTQYF.

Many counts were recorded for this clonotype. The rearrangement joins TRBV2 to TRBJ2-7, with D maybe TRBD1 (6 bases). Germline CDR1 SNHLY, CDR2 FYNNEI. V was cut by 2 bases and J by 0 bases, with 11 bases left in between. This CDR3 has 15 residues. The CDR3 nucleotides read TGTGCCAGCAGTGAATCAACAGGGAGCTCCTACGAGCAGTACGTC. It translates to CASSESTGSSYEQYV.

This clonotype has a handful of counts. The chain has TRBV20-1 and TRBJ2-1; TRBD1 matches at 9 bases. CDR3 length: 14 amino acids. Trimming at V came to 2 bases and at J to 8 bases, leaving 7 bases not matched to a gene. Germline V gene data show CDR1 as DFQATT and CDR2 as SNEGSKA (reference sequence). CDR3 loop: CSARSGQGFHEQFF. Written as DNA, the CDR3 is TGCAGTGCTAGATCCGGACAGGGGTTCCATGAGCAGTTCTTC.

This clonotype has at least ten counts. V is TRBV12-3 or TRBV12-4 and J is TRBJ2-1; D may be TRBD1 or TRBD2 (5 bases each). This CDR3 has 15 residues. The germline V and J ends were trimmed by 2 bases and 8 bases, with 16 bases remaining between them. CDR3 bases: TGTGCCAGCAGTTTATTTGGGGACCAGTGGGATGAGCAGTTCTTC. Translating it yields CASSLFGDQWDEQFF.

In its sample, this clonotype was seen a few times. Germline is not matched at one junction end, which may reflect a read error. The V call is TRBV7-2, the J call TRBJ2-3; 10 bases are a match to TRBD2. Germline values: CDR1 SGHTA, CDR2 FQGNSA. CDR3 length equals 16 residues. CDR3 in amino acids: CASSLEAGGSTETQYF. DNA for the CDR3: TGTGCCAGCAGCTTAGAAGCGGGGGGGAGCACAGAGACGCAGTATTTT.

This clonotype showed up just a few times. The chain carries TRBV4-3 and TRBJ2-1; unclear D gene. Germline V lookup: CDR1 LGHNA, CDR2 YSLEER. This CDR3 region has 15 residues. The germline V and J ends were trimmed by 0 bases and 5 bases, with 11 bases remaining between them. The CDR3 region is CASSQELDLDNEQFF. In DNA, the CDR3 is TGCGCCAGCAGCCAAGAGTTAGATCTCGACAATGAGCAGTTCTTC.

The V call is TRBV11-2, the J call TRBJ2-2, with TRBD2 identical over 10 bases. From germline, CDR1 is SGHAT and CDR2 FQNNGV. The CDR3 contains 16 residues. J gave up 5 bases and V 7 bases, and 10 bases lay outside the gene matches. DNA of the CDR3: TGTGCCAGCACCCCGAGCGGGAGGGCCGGGACCGGGGAGCTGTTTTTT. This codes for CASTPSGRAGTGELFF.

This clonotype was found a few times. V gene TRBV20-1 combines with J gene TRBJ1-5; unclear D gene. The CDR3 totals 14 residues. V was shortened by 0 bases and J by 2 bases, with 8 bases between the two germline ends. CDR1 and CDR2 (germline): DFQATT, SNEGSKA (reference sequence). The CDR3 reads CSARDGIRNQPQHF. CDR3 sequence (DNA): TGCAGTGCTAGAGATGGTATACGCAATCAGCCCCAGCATTTT.

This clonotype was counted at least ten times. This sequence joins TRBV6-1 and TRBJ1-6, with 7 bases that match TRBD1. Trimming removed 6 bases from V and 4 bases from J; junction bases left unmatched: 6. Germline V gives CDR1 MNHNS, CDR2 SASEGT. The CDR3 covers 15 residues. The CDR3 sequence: CASRTPGQYNSPLHF. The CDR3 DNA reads TGTGCCAGCAGGACCCCGGGACAGTATAATTCACCCCTCCACTTT.

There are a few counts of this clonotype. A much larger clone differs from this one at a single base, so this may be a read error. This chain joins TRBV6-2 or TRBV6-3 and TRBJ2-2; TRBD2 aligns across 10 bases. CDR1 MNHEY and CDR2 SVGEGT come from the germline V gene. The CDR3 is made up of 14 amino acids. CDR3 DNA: TGTACCAGCAGCCAGACTAGCGGGACCGGGGAGCTGTTTTTT. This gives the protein CTSSQTSGTGELFF.

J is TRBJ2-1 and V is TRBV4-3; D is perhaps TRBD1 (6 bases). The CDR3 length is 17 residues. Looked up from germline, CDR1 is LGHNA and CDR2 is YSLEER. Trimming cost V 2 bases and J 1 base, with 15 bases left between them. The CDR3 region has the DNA TGCGCCAGCAGCCAAAACTTCGGGACACCTTCCTACAATGAGCAGTTCTTC. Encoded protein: CASSQNFGTPSYNEQFF.